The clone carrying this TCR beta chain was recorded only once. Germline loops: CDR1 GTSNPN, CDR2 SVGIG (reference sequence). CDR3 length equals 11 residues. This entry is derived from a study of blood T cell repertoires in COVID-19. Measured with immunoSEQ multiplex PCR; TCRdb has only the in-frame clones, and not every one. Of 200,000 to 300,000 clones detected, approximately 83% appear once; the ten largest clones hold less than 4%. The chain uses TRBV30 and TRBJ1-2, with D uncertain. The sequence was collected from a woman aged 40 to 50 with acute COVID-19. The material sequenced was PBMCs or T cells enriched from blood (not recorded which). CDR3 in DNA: TGTGCAGCGGAAATTAACTATGGCTACACCTTC. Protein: CAAEINYGYTF.